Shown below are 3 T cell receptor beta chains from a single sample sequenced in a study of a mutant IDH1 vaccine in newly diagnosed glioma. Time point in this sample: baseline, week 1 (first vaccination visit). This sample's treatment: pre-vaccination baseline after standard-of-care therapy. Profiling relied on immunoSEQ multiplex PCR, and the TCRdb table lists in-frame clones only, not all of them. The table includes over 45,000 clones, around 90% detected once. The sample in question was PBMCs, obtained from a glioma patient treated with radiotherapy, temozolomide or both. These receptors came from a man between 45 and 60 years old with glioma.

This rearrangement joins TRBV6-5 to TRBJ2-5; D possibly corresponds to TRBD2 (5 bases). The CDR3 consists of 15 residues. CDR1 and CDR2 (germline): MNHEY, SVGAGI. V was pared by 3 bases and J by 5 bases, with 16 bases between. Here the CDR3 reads CASSYREGSRETQYF. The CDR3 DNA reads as TGTGCCAGCAGTTATCGGGAAGGGAGTCGGGAGACCCAGTACTTC.

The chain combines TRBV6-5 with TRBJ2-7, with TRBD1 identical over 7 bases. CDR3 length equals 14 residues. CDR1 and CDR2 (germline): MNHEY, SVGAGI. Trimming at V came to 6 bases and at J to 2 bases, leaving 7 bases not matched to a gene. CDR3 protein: CASRDRVSAYEQYF. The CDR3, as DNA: TGTGCCAGCAGAGACAGGGTATCGGCCTACGAGCAGTACTTC.

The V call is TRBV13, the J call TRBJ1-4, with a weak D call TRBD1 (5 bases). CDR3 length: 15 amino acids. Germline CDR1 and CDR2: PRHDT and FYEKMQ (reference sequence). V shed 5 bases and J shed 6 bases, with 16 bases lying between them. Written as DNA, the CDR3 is TGTGCCAGCAGCCCCACCCAAGGAGGGGATGAAAAACTGTTTTTT. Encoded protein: CASSPTQGGDEKLFF.